The 2 T cell receptor beta chains reported below all come from one sample, sequenced in a study of blood T cell repertoires in COVID-19. TCRdb's table, derived via immunoSEQ multiplex PCR, lists solely in-frame clones and lacks some. The sample has a few hundred thousand clones, around nine tenths seen once; the top ten hold roughly 6.2%. Sequenced input: peripheral blood. Every receptor here comes from a man aged 55 to 70 who had recovered from COVID-19.

The chain combines TRBV7-2 with TRBJ1-2, with D unresolved. The V gene's germline CDR1 is SGHTA and CDR2 FQGNSA. This CDR3 contains 14 residues. Trimming removed 1 base from V and 8 bases from J, with 14 bases in between. CDR3 loop: CASSLESEIWGYTF. The CDR3 nucleotides are TGTGCCAGCAGCTTAGAGTCGGAGATTTGGGGCTACACCTTC.

The gene calls are TRBV19 and TRBJ2-5, with a weak D call TRBD2 (7 bases). V lost 4 bases and J 2 bases, leaving 14 bases between the germline ends. Germline V gene sequence: CDR1 LNHDA, CDR2 SQIVND (reference sequence). This CDR3 region has 15 residues. The CDR3 nucleotides are TGTGCCAGTAGTAGGGGGGGGCAGAGGCAAGAGACCCAGTACTTC. It codes for CASSRGGQRQETQYF.